The 8 T cell receptor beta chains presented below share a single source sample, sequenced in a study of shared clonotypes between healthy human individuals (dated by TCRdb to the early 2020s). Library creation used the immunoSEQ multiplex PCR assay. Drawn from immuneACCESS, this table holds only the in-frame rearrangements with V and J called that TCRdb kept. Clones are partly lost; checked studies trace under half to an unresolved V gene and leave the rest unexplained. Counted in this sample were 2,500,000 or so clones; roughly nine tenths of them appeared once. Roughly 0.13% of the sample comes from the top ten. Sequences were obtained from naive CD4+ T cells sorted from blood. Taken with the paper, the label for cell subset or site translates to: CD45RA+ positively selected. These receptors all come from a man between 18 and 35 years old in good health.

This sequence joins TRBV7-8 and TRBJ2-5; D gene ambiguous. From germline, CDR1 is SGHVS and CDR2 FQNEAQ. The CDR3 totals 12 residues. V was pared by 5 bases and J by 5 bases, with 9 bases between. CDR3 in DNA: TGTGCCAGCAGCCGAGCCGGGGAGACCCAGTACTTC. It specifies CASSRAGETQYF.

V usage is TRBV7-9 and J usage is TRBJ2-7; TRBD2 aligns across 15 bases. The CDR3 runs 16 residues. Germline V CDR1 and CDR2: SEHNR, FQNEAQ (reference sequence). The J segment lost 4 bases and the V segment lost 1 base, leaving 2 bases of the junction unmatched. The CDR3: CASSLGGLAGGYEQYF. The CDR3, as DNA: TGTGCCAGCAGCTTAGGGGGACTAGCGGGAGGATACGAGCAGTACTTC.

The chain joins TRBV7-2 to TRBJ2-1; 10 positions match TRBD2. Germline lookup yields CDR1 SGHTA and CDR2 FQGNSA. V trimming: 2 bases; J trimming: 6 bases; junction bases outside the gene matches: 16. The CDR3 spans 19 residues. The CDR3 bases are TGTGCCAGCAGCTTACCCGCGGGTCTAGCGGGAGACACGGGCAATGAGCAGTTCTTC. The encoded protein is CASSLPAGLAGDTGNEQFF.

The chain employs TRBV18 and TRBJ2-6, with TRBD1 as a possible D gene (5 bases). Germline assignment: CDR1 KGHSH and CDR2 LQKENI. There are 15 residues in the CDR3. V dropped 9 bases and J dropped 4 bases, with 16 bases sitting between them. Written as DNA, the CDR3 is TGTGCCAGTGTAAGGGGCGCAGAAGGGGCCAACGTCCTGACTTTC. This translates into CASVRGAEGANVLTF. The full variable domain, rest sourced from reference TRBV18 and TRBJ2-6, is NAGVMQNPRHLVRRRGQEARLRCSPMKGHSHVYWYRQLPEEGLKFMVYLQKENIIDESGMPKERFSAEFPKEGPSILRIQQVVRGDSAAYFCASVRGAEGANVLTFGAGSRLTVL.

This chain joins TRBV5-1 and TRBJ2-2; no reliable D call. The V end lost 0 bases, the J end lost 0 bases, and 6 bases lay between the germline ends. Looked up from germline, CDR1 is SGHRS and CDR2 is YFSETQ. The CDR3 length is 15 residues. The CDR3 DNA reads TGCGCCAGCAGCTTGGTCAGGTCGAACACCGGGGAGCTGTTTTTT. Protein product: CASSLVRSNTGELFF. Based on the CDR3 plus reference TRBV5-1 and TRBJ2-2, the full variable domain is KAGVTQTPRYLIKTRGQQVTLSCSPISGHRSVSWYQQTPGQGLQFLFEYFSETQRNKGNFPGRFSGRQFSNSRSEMNVSTLELGDSALYLCASSLVRSNTGELFFGEGSRLTVL.

V and J are TRBV30 and TRBJ1-2, with 7 bases matching TRBD1. There are 17 residues in the CDR3. Germline V gene data show CDR1 as GTSNPN and CDR2 as SVGIG (reference sequence). Trimming took 0 bases from V and 3 from J; bases not matched to a gene: 13. The CDR3 coding sequence is TGTGCCTGGAGTGTATATGCAGGGGGGTTTGTGGACTATGGCTACACCTTC. Its protein product is CAWSVYAGGFVDYGYTF.

The CDR3 loop reads CASSFPGGGTQYF. In DNA, the CDR3 is TGTGCCAGCAGCTTTCCGGGCGGGGGAACGCAGTATTTT. This chain links TRBV7-8 with TRBJ2-3; 7 nucleotides line up with TRBD2. Germline CDR1 SGHVS, CDR2 FQNEAQ. V gave up 3 bases and J gave up 9 bases; unmatched junction bases: 6. This CDR3 region has 13 residues.

The chain combines TRBV28 with TRBJ1-1, with a tentative D call TRBD1 (5 bases). The germline V gene has CDR1 MDHEN and CDR2 SYDVKM. The CDR3 sequence is 15 residues long. V was cut by 8 bases and J by 3 bases, with 19 bases left in between. For the CDR3, the DNA is TGTGCCAGCCAAGACCCGGGGCACGGGGACACTGAAGCTTTCTTT. As protein: CASQDPGHGDTEAFF.